These 21 T cell receptor beta chains originate from one sample sequenced in a study of radiotherapy plus CTLA-4 blockade in lung cancer. The assay was immunoSEQ multiplex PCR, and TCRdb's table has in-frame clones only and misses some. The data contain about 110,000 clones, more than 75% of them seen just once; the ten biggest clones take up 3% to 4%. Sequencing was performed on peripheral blood, taken from a patient treated with radiotherapy plus ipilimumab. The origin of the receptors is a human donor with non-small cell lung cancer that progressed on radiotherapy plus ipilimumab. Some clones in this sample may be carry-over from other donors' samples.

The genes are TRBV19 and TRBJ1-6; 7 bases are shared with TRBD1. The CDR3 extends over 14 amino acids. CDR1 and CDR2 from the germline V gene are LNHDA and SQIVND (reference sequence). V was clipped by 9 bases and J by 4 bases; unmatched bases: 6. The CDR3 is CASSRTGYNSPLHF. The CDR3 bases are TGTGCCAGCAGTCGGACAGGTTATAATTCACCCCTCCACTTT.

The chain recombines TRBV11-2 with TRBJ1-4; TRBD1 aligns across 9 bases. The J segment lost 7 bases and the V segment lost 5 bases, leaving 5 bases of the junction unmatched. This CDR3 region has 14 residues. Germline V gene data show CDR1 as SGHAT and CDR2 as FQNNGV. The CDR3 coding sequence is TGTGCCAGCAGCCCGGACAGGGGATCTGAAAAACTGTTTTTT. The encoded protein is CASSPDRGSEKLFF.

The rearrangement joins TRBV30 to TRBJ2-7; D is unclear. Trimming took 1 base from V and 0 from J, leaving 13 bases between them. Germline CDR1 reads GTSNPN; CDR2 reads SVGIG (reference sequence). The CDR3 consists of 15 residues. The CDR3 sequence is CAWSGHGLYSYEQYF. CDR3 nucleotides: TGTGCCTGGAGTGGACATGGCCTCTACTCCTACGAGCAGTACTTC.

V and J are TRBV5-1 and TRBJ1-3, with a tentative D call TRBD1 (5 bases). The CDR3 spans 15 residues. The germline V and J ends were trimmed by 0 bases and 2 bases, with 9 bases remaining between them. Germline CDR1 reads SGHRS; CDR2 reads YFSETQ. The CDR3 DNA reads as TGCGCCAGCAGCTTGGACCCAGGGACTGGAAACACCATATATTTT. It encodes CASSLDPGTGNTIYF.

This chain uses TRBV15 with TRBJ2-1; 9 positions agree with TRBD1. The CDR3 is made up of 15 amino acids. Germline assignment: CDR1 LNHNV and CDR2 YYDKDF (reference sequence). After removal of 1 base from V and 7 bases from J, the junction contained 5 bases not matched to a gene. DNA for the CDR3: TGTGCCACCAGCAGAGCGGGACAGGGTACGAATGAGCAGTTCTTC. Translation: CATSRAGQGTNEQFF.

The chain uses TRBV5-1 and TRBJ1-2; 7 bases agree with TRBD1. Germline V CDR1 and CDR2: SGHRS, YFSETQ. The CDR3 runs to 13 residues. V lost 4 bases and J lost 1; bases outside the gene matches: 1. The CDR3, as DNA: TGCGCCAGCAGCGGGACAGTTAACTATGGCTACACCTTC. Amino acid sequence: CASSGTVNYGYTF.

V and J are TRBV20-1 and TRBJ2-1; D might be TRBD2 (5 bases). The germline CDR1 and CDR2 sequences are DFQATT and SNEGSKA (reference sequence). The CDR3 has 11 residues. In DNA form, the CDR3 reads TGCAGCGGGGTTTCCTACAATGAGCAGTTCTTC. This gives the protein CSGVSYNEQFF.

This rearrangement joins TRBV5-1 to TRBJ2-1; 7 bases map to TRBD1. From germline, CDR1 is SGHRS and CDR2 YFSETQ. This CDR3 comprises 15 residues. V dropped 5 bases and J dropped 4; count of bases not matched to a gene: 9. The chain's CDR3 is CASSSGQREYNEQFF. The CDR3 coding sequence is TGCGCCAGCAGTTCGGGACAGCGAGAATACAATGAGCAGTTCTTC.

The chain is built from TRBV27 and TRBJ2-3; 12 bases line up with TRBD2. The CDR3 loop spans 18 amino acids. V trimming: 2 bases; J trimming: 4 bases; junction bases outside the gene matches: 10. The germline V gene encodes CDR1 MNHEY and CDR2 SMNVEV (reference sequence). CDR3 coding DNA: TGTGCCAGCAGTTTACGCGCTCTAGCGGGGGGGCCCCCAGATACGCAGTATTTT. Translated, it gives CASSLRALAGGPPDTQYF.

The V gene is TRBV13, the J gene TRBJ2-2; D not certain. Per the germline V gene, CDR1 is PRHDT and CDR2 is FYEKMQ (reference sequence). The CDR3 is made up of 16 amino acids. Trimming cost V 0 bases and J 4 bases, with 12 bases left between them. The CDR3 coding sequence is TGTGCCAGCAGCTTAGGCTTCGCTAGAGGCACCGGGGAGCTGTTTTTT. This encodes CASSLGFARGTGELFF. The full variable domain, its missing parts supplied by reference TRBV13 and TRBJ2-2, is AAGVIQSPRHLIKEKRETATLKCYPIPRHDTVYWYQQGPGQDPQFLISFYEKMQSDKGSIPDRFSAQQFSDYHSELNMSSLELGDSALYFCASSLGFARGTGELFFGEGSRLTVL.

This chain uses TRBV4-1 with TRBJ2-5, with D possibly matching TRBD1 (6 bases). CDR1 MGHRA and CDR2 YSYEKL come from the germline V gene. This CDR3 is built from 17 residues. V was cut by 8 bases and J by 6 bases, with 28 bases left in between. Here the CDR3 reads CASSRTASPITGQTQYF. CDR3 sequence (DNA): TGCGCCAGCTCACGGACAGCTTCTCCTATTACTGGGCAGACCCAGTACTTC.

The genes are TRBV9 and TRBJ2-5; D not resolved. There are 14 residues in the CDR3. CDR1 is SGDLS and CDR2 is YYNGEE in the germline V gene. V shed 0 bases and J shed 5 bases, with 11 bases lying between them. The CDR3 region has the DNA TGTGCCAGCAGCGTAGGGTATTCGCTCGAGACCCAGTACTTC. Translated: CASSVGYSLETQYF.

V gene TRBV5-1 combines with J gene TRBJ2-3, with 7 bases matching TRBD1. Germline-derived CDR1 and CDR2 are SGHRS and YFSETQ. The CDR3 has 15 residues. J lost 7 bases, V lost 4 bases, and 12 bases had no gene match. This CDR3 is CASSLNRGSTHTQYF. The CDR3 DNA reads as TGCGCCAGCAGCCTCAACAGGGGCTCCACTCATACGCAGTATTTT. The whole variable domain, remainder taken from reference TRBV5-1 and TRBJ2-3, is KAGVTQTPRYLIKTRGQQVTLSCSPISGHRSVSWYQQTPGQGLQFLFEYFSETQRNKGNFPGRFSGRQFSNSRSEMNVSTLELGDSALYLCASSLNRGSTHTQYFGPGTRLTVL.

J is TRBJ1-1 and V is TRBV27; D may be TRBD1 (5 bases). Germline V gene lookup returns CDR1 MNHEY and CDR2 SMNVEV (reference sequence). The CDR3 runs to 16 residues. Trimming took 1 base from V and 5 from J, leaving 17 bases between them. The CDR3 bases are TGTGCCAGCAGTTTATTCGCGGGCAGGGAGGCGACTGAAGCTTTCTTT. It is translated as CASSLFAGREATEAFF.

The chain uses TRBV28 and TRBJ2-5; D gene uncertain. V lost 4 bases, J lost 2 bases, and 11 bases lay in between. The germline V gene has CDR1 MDHEN and CDR2 SYDVKM. The CDR3 totals 14 residues. CDR3 region: CASSSHWPQETQYF. CDR3 DNA sequence: TGTGCCAGCAGTTCCCATTGGCCTCAAGAGACCCAGTACTTC.

The chain links TRBV11-2 to TRBJ1-1, with D uncertain. Germline-derived CDR1 and CDR2 are SGHAT and FQNNGV. V was cut by 2 bases and J by 0 bases, with 4 bases left in between. This CDR3 is built from 13 residues. As DNA, the CDR3 is TGTGCCAGCAGCTTATCCTTGAACACTGAAGCTTTCTTT. Translation gives CASSLSLNTEAFF.

As for this clone: The final CDR3 position lacks the conserved phenylalanine or tryptophan, pointing to a likely read error. The DNA is left out, because the CDR3 cannot be placed on it with certainty; the CDR3 is given as TCRdb lists it. This CDR3 reads CASRNERTELL. The chain uses TRBV2 and TRBJ2-7. Counting both end residues, the CDR3 totals 11 amino acids. Germline CDR1 reads SNHLY; CDR2 reads FYNNEI.

V is TRBV4-2 and J is TRBJ2-7; 8 bases match TRBD2. CDR3 length equals 15 residues. Germline values: CDR1 LGHNA, CDR2 YNFKEQ. Losses at the gene ends were 3 bases for V and 3 bases for J; bases not matched to a gene: 7. As DNA, the CDR3 is TGTGCCAGCAGCCACAGACTAGCGCCTCTCTACGAGCAGTACTTC. It codes for CASSHRLAPLYEQYF.

V usage is TRBV11-2 and J usage is TRBJ2-7; D uncertain. This CDR3 comprises 15 residues. Trimming left V 1 base short and J 2 bases short, with 12 bases between. Per the germline V gene, CDR1 is SGHAT and CDR2 is FQNNGV. The CDR3 bases are TGTGCCAGCAGCTTAGGCCCAGCCCAAACCTACGAGCAGTACTTC. Its protein is CASSLGPAQTYEQYF.

This sequence joins TRBV9 and TRBJ2-1; the D is unclear. V dropped 2 bases and J dropped 4 bases, with 10 bases sitting between them. Germline lookup yields CDR1 SGDLS and CDR2 YYNGEE. The CDR3 consists of 14 residues. CDR3 residues: CASSVSDIYNEQFF. In DNA, the CDR3 is TGTGCCAGCAGCGTTTCCGACATTTACAATGAGCAGTTCTTC.

The rearrangement joins TRBV4-3 to TRBJ1-6, with D maybe TRBD1 (6 bases). Deletions cut 0 bases from V and 9 bases from J, with 15 bases between. The germline V gene has CDR1 LGHNA and CDR2 YSLEER. The CDR3 extends over 16 amino acids. CDR3 sequence (DNA): TGCGCCAGCAGCCAAGATCACAGGGCTTTGGGTTCACCCCTCCACTTT. Its protein is CASSQDHRALGSPLHF.